The 14 T cell receptor beta chains presented below share a single source sample, sequenced in a study of radiotherapy plus CTLA-4 blockade in lung cancer. Method: immunoSEQ multiplex PCR; TCRdb's copy keeps in-frame clones and lacks some. The top ten clones hold approximately 5.2% of a sample with around 120,000 clones, approximately 84% of them seen once. The material was peripheral blood, obtained from a patient treated with radiotherapy plus ipilimumab. These receptors all come from a human donor with non-small cell lung cancer who had a partial response to radiotherapy plus ipilimumab.

The rearrangement joins TRBV28 to TRBJ2-6, with 8 bases that match TRBD1. Germline V gene sequence: CDR1 MDHEN, CDR2 SYDVKM. The trim removed 3 bases at V and 1 base at J, leaving 11 bases unmatched. The CDR3 totals 19 residues. The CDR3 sequence is CASSFDPRQGASGANVLTF. The CDR3, as DNA: TGTGCCAGCAGTTTCGATCCACGGCAGGGGGCGTCTGGGGCCAACGTCCTGACTTTC. The variable domain in full, with the rest retrieved from reference TRBV28 and TRBJ2-6, is DVKVTQSSRYLVKRTGEKVFLECVQDMDHENMFWYRQDPGLGLRLIYFSYDVKMKEKGDIPEGYSVSREKKERFSLILESASTNQTSMYLCASSFDPRQGASGANVLTFGAGSRLTVL.

V and J are TRBV7-6 and TRBJ1-1; 8 bases match TRBD1. Germline V lookup: CDR1 SGHVS, CDR2 FNYEAQ. The CDR3 runs to 15 residues. The junction had 8 bases not matched to a gene; V was cut back by 1 base and J by 7 bases. The CDR3 spells CASSLEPGQAGEAFF. The DNA for the CDR3 is TGTGCCAGCAGCTTAGAGCCGGGACAGGCGGGTGAAGCTTTCTTT. Full variable domain (rest looked up from reference TRBV7-6 and TRBJ1-1): GAGVSQSPRYKVTKRGQDVALRCDPISGHVSLYWYRQALGQGPEFLTYFNYEAQQDKSGLPNDRFSAERPEGSISTLTIQRTEQRDSAMYRCASSLEPGQAGEAFFGQGTRLTVV.

The V gene is TRBV9, the J gene TRBJ2-1, with a weak D call TRBD1 (5 bases). The germline CDR1 and CDR2 sequences are SGDLS and YYNGEE. V was trimmed by 0 bases and J by 8 bases, leaving 12 bases between them. There are 14 residues in the CDR3. CDR3 sequence reads: CASSVATGGYEQFF. CDR3 nucleotide sequence: TGTGCCAGCAGCGTAGCTACAGGTGGCTATGAGCAGTTCTTC.

The chain employs TRBV28 and TRBJ2-1, with TRBD2 identical over 13 bases. CDR3 size: 16 residues. The junction had 3 bases not matched to a gene; V was cut back by 1 base and J by 6 bases. In germline, CDR1 is MDHEN, CDR2 SYDVKM. The CDR3 protein is CASSLLLAGGRNEQFF. The DNA of the CDR3 is TGTGCCAGCAGTTTATTACTAGCGGGAGGGCGCAATGAGCAGTTCTTC.

The gene calls are TRBV2 and TRBJ2-3, with a weak D call TRBD2 (5 bases). The V gene lost 4 bases and the J gene lost 2 bases, with 10 bases spanning the gap. Germline assignment: CDR1 SNHLY and CDR2 FYNNEI. The CDR3 consists of 14 residues. The CDR3 DNA is TGTGCCAGCAGTGGCGTGGGAGCCACAGATACGCAGTATTTT. Encoded protein: CASSGVGATDTQYF.

This chain uses TRBV11-2 with TRBJ1-2; tentatively, D is TRBD1 (5 bases). V shed 5 bases and J shed 8 bases, with 18 bases lying between them. The CDR3 runs to 14 residues. The germline gives CDR1 SGHAT, CDR2 FQNNGV. The CDR3 sequence: CASSPLGGGGGYTF. The CDR3 coding sequence is TGTGCCAGCAGCCCCTTGGGGGGGGGAGGCGGCTACACCTTC.

The CDR3 DNA is TGTGCCAGCAGTTACTCCGAAGGGGCCTTCGGGGAAAAACTGTTTTTT. Protein product: CASSYSEGAFGEKLFF. V is TRBV6-5 and J is TRBJ1-4; possible D gene TRBD1, 5 bases. V was shortened by 0 bases and J by 8 bases, with 16 bases between the two germline ends. Germline V CDR1 and CDR2: MNHEY, SVGAGI. The CDR3 has 16 amino acids.

The V call is TRBV7-2, the J call TRBJ1-2; the D is unclear. This CDR3 has 12 amino acids. V lost 5 bases and J lost 5, with 9 bases in between. Germline assignment: CDR1 SGHTA and CDR2 FQGNSA. Here the CDR3 DNA reads TGTGCCAGCAGCCCCACCCTATATGGCTACACCTTC. Translated, it gives CASSPTLYGYTF.

J is TRBJ2-5 and V is TRBV2; a possible D gene is TRBD2 (6 bases). V was cut by 7 bases and J by 3 bases, with 18 bases left in between. This CDR3 spans 15 amino acids. Germline loops: CDR1 SNHLY, CDR2 FYNNEI. CDR3 in amino acids: CASTRRPSVEETQYF. CDR3 in DNA: TGTGCCAGCACCCGAAGGCCTAGCGTCGAAGAGACCCAGTACTTC. The full variable domain, rest sourced from reference TRBV2 and TRBJ2-5, is EPEVTQTPSHQVTQMGQEVILRCVPISNHLYFYWYRQILGQKVEFLVSFYNNEISEKSEIFDDQFSVERPDGSNFTLKIRSTKLEDSAMYFCASTRRPSVEETQYFGPGTRLLVL.

V is TRBV4-1 and J is TRBJ1-1; 7 bases line up with TRBD1. Germline CDR1 MGHRA, CDR2 YSYEKL. The length of the CDR3 is 16 residues. With 4 bases clipped from V and 1 base from J, the junction kept 9 bases outside the gene matches. CDR3 sequence reads: CASSRETGARNTEAFF. CDR3 coding DNA: TGCGCCAGCAGCCGAGAAACAGGGGCGAGGAACACTGAAGCTTTCTTT.

This clone came up a few times. The CDR3 DNA sequence: TGTGCCAGCAGTTATCCCACCGGAGGGACTGAAGCTTTCTTT. Amino acid sequence: CASSYPTGGTEAFF. The V call is TRBV6-5, the J call TRBJ1-1; D gene unclear. The V gene lost 3 bases and the J gene lost 5 bases, with 13 bases spanning the gap. From germline, CDR1 is MNHEY and CDR2 SVGAGI. The CDR3 covers 14 residues.

This chain connects TRBV5-8 to TRBJ2-1, with unresolved D. The CDR3 spans 16 residues. The ends were cut back, 4 bases at V and 2 bases at J, with 16 bases in the middle. CDR1 is SGHTS and CDR2 is YDEGEE in the germline V gene. The CDR3 protein is CASSAALIVTYNEQFF. The CDR3, as DNA: TGTGCCAGCAGCGCCGCCCTAATTGTCACCTACAATGAGCAGTTCTTC. Complete variable domain (other parts from reference TRBV5-8 and TRBJ2-1): EAGVTQSPTHLIKTRGQQATLRCSPISGHTSVYWYQQALGLGLQFLLWYDEGEERNRGNFPPRFSGRQFPNYSSELNVNALELEDSALYLCASSAALIVTYNEQFFGPGTRLTVL.

The CDR3 sequence: CASTRLTGNTIYF. The CDR3 region has the DNA TGTGCCAGCACCCGACTGACTGGAAACACCATATATTTT. The rearrangement joins TRBV28 to TRBJ1-3; D gene ambiguous. CDR3 size: 13 residues. Germline CDR1 is MDHEN and CDR2 is SYDVKM. V lost 7 bases and J 2 bases, leaving 9 bases between the germline ends.

This clone was detected once. This sequence joins TRBV6-1 and TRBJ1-1, with D perhaps TRBD1 (6 bases). The CDR3 is 16 residues long. Germline loops: CDR1 MNHNS, CDR2 SASEGT. Between the trimmed V and J ends, which lost 3 bases and 6 bases, there was a span of 20 bases. The chain's CDR3 is CASSDPNIQGHAEAFF. CDR3 DNA: TGTGCCAGCAGTGACCCTAATATACAGGGTCACGCTGAAGCTTTCTTT.